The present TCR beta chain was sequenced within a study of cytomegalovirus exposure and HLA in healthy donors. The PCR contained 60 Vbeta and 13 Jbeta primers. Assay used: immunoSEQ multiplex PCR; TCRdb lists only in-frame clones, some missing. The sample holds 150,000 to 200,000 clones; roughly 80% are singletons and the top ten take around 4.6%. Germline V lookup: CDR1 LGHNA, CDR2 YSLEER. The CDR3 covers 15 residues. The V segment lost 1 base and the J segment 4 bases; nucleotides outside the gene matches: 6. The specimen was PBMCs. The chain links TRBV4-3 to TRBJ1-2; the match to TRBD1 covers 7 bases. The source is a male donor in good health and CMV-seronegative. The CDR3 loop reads CASSQALGGSYGYTF. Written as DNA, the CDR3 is TGCGCCAGCAGCCAAGCCCTAGGGGGCAGCTATGGCTACACCTTC.